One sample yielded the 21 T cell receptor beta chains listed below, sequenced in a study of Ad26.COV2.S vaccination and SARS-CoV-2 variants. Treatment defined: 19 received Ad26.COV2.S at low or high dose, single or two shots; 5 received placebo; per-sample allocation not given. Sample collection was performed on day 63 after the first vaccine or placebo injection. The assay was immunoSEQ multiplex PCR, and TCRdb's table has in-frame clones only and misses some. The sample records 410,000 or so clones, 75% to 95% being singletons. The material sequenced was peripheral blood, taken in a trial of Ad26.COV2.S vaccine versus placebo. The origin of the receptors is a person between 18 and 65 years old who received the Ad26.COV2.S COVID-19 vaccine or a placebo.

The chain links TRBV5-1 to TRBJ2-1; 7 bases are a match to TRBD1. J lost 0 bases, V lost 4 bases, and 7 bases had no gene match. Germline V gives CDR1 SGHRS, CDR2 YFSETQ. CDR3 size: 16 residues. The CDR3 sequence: CASSLPDRASYNEQFF. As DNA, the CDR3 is TGCGCCAGCAGCCTCCCCGACAGGGCCTCCTACAATGAGCAGTTCTTC.

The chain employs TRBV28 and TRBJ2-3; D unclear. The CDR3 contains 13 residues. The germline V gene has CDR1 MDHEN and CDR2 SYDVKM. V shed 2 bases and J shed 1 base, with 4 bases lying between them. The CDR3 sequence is CASSLGRTDTQYF. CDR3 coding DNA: TGTGCCAGCAGTTTAGGGCGCACAGATACGCAGTATTTT. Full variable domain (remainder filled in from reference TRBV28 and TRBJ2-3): DVKVTQSSRYLVKRTGEKVFLECVQDMDHENMFWYRQDPGLGLRLIYFSYDVKMKEKGDIPEGYSVSREKKERFSLILESASTNQTSMYLCASSLGRTDTQYFGPGTRLTVL.

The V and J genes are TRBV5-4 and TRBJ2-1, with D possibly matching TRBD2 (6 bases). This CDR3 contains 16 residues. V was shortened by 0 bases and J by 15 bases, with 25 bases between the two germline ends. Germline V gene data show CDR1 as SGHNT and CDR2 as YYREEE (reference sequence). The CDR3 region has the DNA TGTGCCAGCAGCTTGGTTGGGGGACTTACGATGAGAGGTTGGTTCTTC. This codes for CASSLVGGLTMRGWFF.

The CDR3 sequence is CASSLAVTYQETQYF. CDR3 DNA sequence: TGTGCCAGCAGCCTAGCGGTAACGTACCAAGAGACCCAGTACTTC. The V gene is TRBV2, the J gene TRBJ2-5; 7 bases match TRBD2. Trimming cost V 6 bases and J 0 bases; bases outside gene matches: 7. The germline CDR1 and CDR2 sequences are SNHLY and FYNNEI. This CDR3 contains 15 residues.

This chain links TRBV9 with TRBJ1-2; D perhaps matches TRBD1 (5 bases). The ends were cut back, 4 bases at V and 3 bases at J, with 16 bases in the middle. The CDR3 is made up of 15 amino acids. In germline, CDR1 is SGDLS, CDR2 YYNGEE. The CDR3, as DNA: TGTGCCAGCAGCCTTTCAGGAGGGGCCGACTATGGCTACACCTTC. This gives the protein CASSLSGGADYGYTF. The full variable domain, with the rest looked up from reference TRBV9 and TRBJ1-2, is DSGVTQTPKHLITATGQRVTLRCSPRSGDLSVYWYQQSLDQGLQFLIQYYNGEERAKGNILERFSAQQFPDLHSELNLSSLELGDSALYFCASSLSGGADYGYTFGSGTRLTVV.

The CDR3 region is CASSFGGANEKLFF. For the CDR3, the DNA is TGTGCCAGCAGTTTTGGGGGGGCCAATGAAAAACTGTTTTTT. V gene TRBV6-5 combines with J gene TRBJ1-4; maybe TRBD1 (6 bases). In germline, CDR1 is MNHEY, CDR2 SVGAGI. Deletions cut 4 bases from V and 5 bases from J, with 11 bases between. The CDR3 loop spans 14 amino acids.

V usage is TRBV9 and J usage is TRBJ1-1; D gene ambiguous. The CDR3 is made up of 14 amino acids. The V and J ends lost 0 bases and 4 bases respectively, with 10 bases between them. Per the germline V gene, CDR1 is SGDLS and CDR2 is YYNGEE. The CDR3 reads CASSVGFSGTEAFF. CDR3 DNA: TGTGCCAGCAGCGTAGGATTTTCGGGCACTGAAGCTTTCTTT.

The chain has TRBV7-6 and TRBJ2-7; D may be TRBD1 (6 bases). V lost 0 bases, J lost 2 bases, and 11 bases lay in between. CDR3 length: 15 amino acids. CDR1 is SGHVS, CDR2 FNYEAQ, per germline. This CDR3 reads CASSLARDTTYEQYF. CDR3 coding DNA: TGTGCCAGCAGCTTAGCCCGGGACACAACCTACGAGCAGTACTTC. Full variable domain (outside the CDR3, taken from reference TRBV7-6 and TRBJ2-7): GAGVSQSPRYKVTKRGQDVALRCDPISGHVSLYWYRQALGQGPEFLTYFNYEAQQDKSGLPNDRFSAERPEGSISTLTIQRTEQRDSAMYRCASSLARDTTYEQYFGPGTRLTVT.

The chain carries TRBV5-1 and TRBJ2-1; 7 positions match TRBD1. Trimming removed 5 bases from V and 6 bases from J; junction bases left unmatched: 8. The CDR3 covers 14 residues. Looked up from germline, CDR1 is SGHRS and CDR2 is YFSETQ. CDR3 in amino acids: CASSWQGVSNEQFF. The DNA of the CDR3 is TGCGCCAGCAGTTGGCAGGGGGTAAGCAATGAGCAGTTCTTC.

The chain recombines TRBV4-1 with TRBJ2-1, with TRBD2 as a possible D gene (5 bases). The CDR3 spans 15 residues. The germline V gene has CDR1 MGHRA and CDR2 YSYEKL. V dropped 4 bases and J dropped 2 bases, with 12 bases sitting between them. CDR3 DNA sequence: TGCGCCAGCAGCCCTCCTTCCGGGACCTACAATGAGCAGTTCTTC. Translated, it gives CASSPPSGTYNEQFF.

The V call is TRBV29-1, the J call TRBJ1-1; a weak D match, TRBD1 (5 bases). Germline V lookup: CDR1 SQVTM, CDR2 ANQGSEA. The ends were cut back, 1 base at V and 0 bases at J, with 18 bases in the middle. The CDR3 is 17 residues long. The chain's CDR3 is CSVEVSWGDVMNTEAFF. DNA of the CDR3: TGCAGCGTTGAAGTGAGTTGGGGGGACGTCATGAACACTGAAGCTTTCTTT.

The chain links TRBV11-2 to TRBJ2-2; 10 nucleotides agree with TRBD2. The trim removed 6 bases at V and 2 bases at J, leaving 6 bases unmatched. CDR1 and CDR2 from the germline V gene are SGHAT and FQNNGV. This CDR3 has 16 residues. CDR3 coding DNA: TGTGCCAGCAGATCACTAGCGGGGATCAACACCGGGGAGCTGTTTTTT. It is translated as CASRSLAGINTGELFF.

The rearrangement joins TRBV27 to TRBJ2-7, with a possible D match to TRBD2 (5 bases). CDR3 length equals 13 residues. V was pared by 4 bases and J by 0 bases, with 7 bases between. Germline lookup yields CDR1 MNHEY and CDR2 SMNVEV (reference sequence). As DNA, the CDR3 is TGTGCCAGCAGTTCGGGGAGCTCCTACGAGCAGTACTTC. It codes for CASSSGSSYEQYF.

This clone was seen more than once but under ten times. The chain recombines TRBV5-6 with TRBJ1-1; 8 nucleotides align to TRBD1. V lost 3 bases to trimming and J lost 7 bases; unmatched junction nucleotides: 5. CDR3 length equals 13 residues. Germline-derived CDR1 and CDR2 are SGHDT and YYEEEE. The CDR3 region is CASSYSQGDEAFF. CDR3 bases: TGTGCCAGCAGCTATTCACAGGGGGATGAAGCTTTCTTT.

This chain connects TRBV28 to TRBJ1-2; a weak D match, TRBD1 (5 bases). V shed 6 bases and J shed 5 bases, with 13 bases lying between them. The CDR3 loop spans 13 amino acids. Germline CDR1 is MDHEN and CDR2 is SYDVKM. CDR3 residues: CASRRGQGYGYTF. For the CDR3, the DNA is TGTGCCAGCAGACGGGGCCAAGGATATGGCTACACCTTC.

In DNA, the CDR3 is TGCGCCAGCAGTGAGGGGGCTCCCATAAGTGGCTACGAGCAGTACTTC. This translates into CASSEGAPISGYEQYF. The J gene is TRBJ2-7, the V gene TRBV10-2; a possible D gene is TRBD1 (5 bases). Trimming removed 2 bases at V and 3 bases at J, with 17 bases between. CDR1 is WSHSY and CDR2 is SAAADI in the germline V gene. This CDR3 has 16 amino acids.

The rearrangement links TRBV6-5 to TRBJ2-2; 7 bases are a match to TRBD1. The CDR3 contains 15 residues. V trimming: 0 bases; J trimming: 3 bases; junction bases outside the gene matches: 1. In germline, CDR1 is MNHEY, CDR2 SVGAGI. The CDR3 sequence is CASSYSDRYTGELFF. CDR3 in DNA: TGTGCCAGCAGTTACTCGGACAGGTACACCGGGGAGCTGTTTTTT.

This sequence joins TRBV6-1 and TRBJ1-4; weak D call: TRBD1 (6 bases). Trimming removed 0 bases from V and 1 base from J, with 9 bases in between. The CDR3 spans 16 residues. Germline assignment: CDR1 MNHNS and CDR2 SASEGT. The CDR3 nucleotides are TGTGCCAGCAGTGAAGCGACAGGATTAACTAATGAAAAACTGTTTTTT. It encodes CASSEATGLTNEKLFF.

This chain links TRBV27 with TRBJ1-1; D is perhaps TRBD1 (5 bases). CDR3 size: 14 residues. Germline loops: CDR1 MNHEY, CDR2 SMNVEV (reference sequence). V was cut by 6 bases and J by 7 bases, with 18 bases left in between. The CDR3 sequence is CASRRSGTLDEAFF. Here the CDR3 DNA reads TGTGCCAGCAGACGATCCGGGACCTTGGATGAAGCTTTCTTT.

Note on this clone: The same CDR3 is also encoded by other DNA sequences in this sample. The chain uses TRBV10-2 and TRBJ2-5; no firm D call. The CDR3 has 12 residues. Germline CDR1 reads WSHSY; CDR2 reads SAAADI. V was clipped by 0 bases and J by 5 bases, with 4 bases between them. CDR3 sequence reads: CASSESGETQYF. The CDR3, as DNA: TGCGCCAGCAGTGAGTCTGGGGAGACCCAGTACTTC.

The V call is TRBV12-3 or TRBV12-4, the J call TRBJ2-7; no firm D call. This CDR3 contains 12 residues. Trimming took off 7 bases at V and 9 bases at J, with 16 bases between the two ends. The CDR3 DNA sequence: TGTGCCAGCAACCTGGACGGCCTGGGGCAGTACTTC. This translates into CASNLDGLGQYF.